This T cell receptor (beta chain) was documented in a study of PD-1 blockade in classical Hodgkin lymphoma (dated by TCRdb to 2019 to 2021). A note on the overall study: Nivolumab dosing was 3 mg/kg intravenously every 2 weeks, continuing until either disease progression or unacceptable toxicity. To define a peripheral blood immune signature of response to PD-1 blockade in classical Hodgkin lymphoma, the study combined TCR beta sequencing with CyTOF.

What the time point label conveys for this sample: cycle 1 day 1 (C1D1), immediately before nivolumab initiation. All trial patients had relapsed after autologous stem cell transplantation, with cohorts A, B and C differing in prior brentuximab vedotin exposure. A total of 56 patients with relapsed/refractory classical Hodgkin lymphoma made up the trial cohort, and each patient's best overall response was complete response, partial response or progressive disease. In the multi-cohort phase II CheckMate 205 trial, trial patients received single-agent nivolumab. An independent review committee assessed best overall response using the 2007 International Working Group response criteria. Trial PBMCs were collected immediately before nivolumab initiation (C1D1) and during therapy at cycle 2 day 1 and cycle 4 day 1. Peripheral blood was collected in 8 mL Vacutainer Cell Preparation Tubes, from which PBMCs were isolated by centrifugation and then cryopreserved.

What the authors observed across the whole study: Among trial patients, those achieving complete response had baseline diversity similar to that of newly diagnosed patients, while diversity was significantly lower in partial responders and progressors. By C4D1, a significant rise was seen in CD4+ TCR diversity but not in CD8+ TCR diversity (p=0.0027 vs p=0.16), and the rise was most apparent among complete responders (p=0.02). The study was limited to a single clinical trial cohort, and causes of repertoire differences, possibly disease activity or prior therapy, remained undefined. Diversity was lower in patients who began nivolumab less than 1 year after ASCT, so these patients were left out of later analyses to avoid confounding by immune reconstitution. Baseline TCR diversity was reported as lower in newly diagnosed patients than in healthy donors, and lower still in relapsed/refractory patients.

Genomic DNA was isolated using the Qiagen DNeasy kit from unsorted PBMCs as well as from negatively selected CD4+ and CD8+ fractions. Using primers that anneal to V and J segments, immunoSEQ multiplex PCR amplified the TCR beta CDR3 regions. A synthetic immune receptor repertoire was used to minimize amplification bias, and any residual bias was removed computationally once sequencing was done. On the study's bioinformatics: Repertoire diversity was quantified as the Shannon entropy index using custom Python scripts. The unsorted, CD4+ and CD8+ repertoires were each analyzed separately, with the exception of combined analyses, where CD4+ and CD8+ sequences were merged in silico. A clone was considered expanded if an increase in frequency of at least 2-fold after treatment relative to C1D1 was found, and a pseudocount of 0.5 was applied to clones undetected at baseline. Clones with 0 or 1 copy at C1D1 were classified as singleton clones, and clones with 2 or more copies were classified as non-singleton clones. Clones expanded in unsorted samples were labelled as CD4+, CD8+ or unknown by matching protein sequences in sorted samples from the same patient. Diversity changes from C1D1 to C4D1 were tested in paired samples using Wilcoxon tests. This is the immuneACCESS table as TCRdb keeps it, with only in-frame sequences that have V and J called. A part of the clones is gone; compared with another copy, unresolved V genes explain less than half, and the rest is unexplained. From that table come the V and J calls and clone size; the DNA was used to work out D and trimming. The sample table contains almost 100,000 clones; only one count was recorded for approximately 92% of them. Together, the top ten hold 2.5% to 3.5% of the sample.

Notes on this clone: There is no known antigen for this receptor. No qualities accompany the bases; no much larger clone lies one base away.

This sequence originates from a human donor with classical Hodgkin lymphoma. The sequenced sample was peripheral blood mononuclear cells (PBMCs), obtained at baseline.

Here the CDR3 is given as CSTVSSARPYNEQFF. The nucleotides read TGTTCGACAGTCTCTTCAGCTCGGCCCTACAATGAGCAGTTCTTC. The chain is made from TRBV7-9 and TRBJ2-1, with a weak D call of TRBD1 (5 bases match). The germline V gene encodes CDR1 SEHNR and CDR2 FQNEAQ (reference sequence). Reading from cysteine to phenylalanine, the CDR3 counts 15 amino acids. Only the CDR3 region is kept as DNA, spanning 45 bases read in frame from base 1.